This T cell receptor (beta chain) was profiled in a study of T cells after yellow fever vaccination. At the level of the study: Each low-cell-number fraction was prepared by means of SMART-Seq v4 Ultra Low Input.

J lost 1 base, V lost 2 bases, and 7 bases had no gene match. CDR3 length: 16 residues. Germline CDR1 and CDR2: SNHLY and FYNNEI. MiXCR, applied by TCRdb to the 5' RACE reads, yields one record per CDR3 protein. The sample carries more than 350,000 distinct CDR3 sequences, 11% recorded once. This receptor was identified in a man aged 18 to 29 who received the YFV17D yellow fever vaccine. V is TRBV2 and J is TRBJ2-7, with 8 bases matching TRBD1. The specimen was PBMCs, collected on the day of the first yellow fever vaccination. CDR3 residues: CASSEIGQGVSYEQYF. The CDR3, as DNA: TGTGCCAGCAGTGAAATTGGACAGGGAGTTTCCTACGAGCAGTACTTC. The full variable domain, with the rest looked up from reference TRBV2 and TRBJ2-7, is EPEVTQTPSHQVTQMGQEVILRCVPISNHLYFYWYRQILGQKVEFLVSFYNNEISEKSEIFDDQFSVERPDGSNFTLKIRSTKLEDSAMYFCASSEIGQGVSYEQYFGPGTRLTVT.